The 29 T cell receptor beta chains below all came from one sample that was sequenced in a study of regulatory T cells in long-lasting Graves disease. Sample time point: newly diagnosed GD, antithyroid drugs for less than 3 months. RNA from PBMCs was the source of the TCR library. With iRepertoire HTBI primers and Arm-PCR of CDR3 regions, TCR beta libraries were built. TCRdb reanalysed the multiplex PCR reads using MiXCR and keeps one entry per CDR3 protein. The data show about 350,000 distinct CDR3 sequences, roughly 16% seen once. The same data also contributed to another study, on T cells in Graves' hyperthyroidism and ophthalmopathy.

The source was peripheral blood mononuclear cells (PBMCs), collected at new diagnosis, from a patient treated with antithyroid drugs. These receptors were collected from a woman under 30 with Graves disease.

This clonotype was detected ten times or more. A much larger clone lies a single base off, so this may be a read error. V gene TRBV5-1 combines with J gene TRBJ1-5; perhaps TRBD1 as D (5 bases). Germline V gene sequence: CDR1 SGHRS, CDR2 YFSETQ. The CDR3 extends over 13 amino acids. The CDR3 DNA reads TGTGCCAGCAGTTTACAGGTCAATCAGCCCCAGCATTTT. It translates to CASSLQVNQPQHF.

This clonotype has at least ten counts. The rearrangement links TRBV3-1 to TRBJ2-7; D remains unclear. The CDR3 is 13 residues long. The V gene lost 0 bases and the J gene lost 3 bases, with 6 bases spanning the gap. Looked up from germline, CDR1 is LGHDT and CDR2 is YNNKEL (reference sequence). The CDR3 loop reads CASSQDPSYEQYF. The CDR3, as DNA: TGTGCCAGCAGCCAAGATCCGAGCTACGAGCAGTACTTC.

This clonotype was seen only a few times. The V call is TRBV19, the J call TRBJ2-2; 11 bases match TRBD2. Germline-derived CDR1 and CDR2 are LNHDA and SQIVND (reference sequence). Trimming at V came to 3 bases and at J to 7 bases, leaving 7 bases not matched to a gene. This CDR3 spans 16 amino acids. The CDR3 sequence: CASSIRSSGRNGELFF. CDR3 bases: TGTGCCAGTAGTATCAGGTCTAGCGGGAGGAACGGGGAGCTGTTTTTT.

The chain combines TRBV10-3 with TRBJ2-1, with TRBD1 identical over 9 bases. There are 16 residues in the CDR3. Losses at the gene ends were 0 bases for V and 8 bases for J; bases not matched to a gene: 8. The germline CDR1 and CDR2 sequences are ENHRY and SYGVKD. CDR3 sequence: CAISESGQGIIDEQFF. The CDR3 nucleotides are TGTGCCATCAGTGAGTCTGGACAGGGGATAATCGATGAGCAGTTCTTC.

This clonotype was seen more than once but under ten times. The chain combines TRBV28 with TRBJ1-2; D is ambiguous. This CDR3 has 11 amino acids. V lost 5 bases to trimming and J lost 5 bases, with 6 bases between them. CDR1 is MDHEN, CDR2 SYDVKM, per germline. CDR3 coding DNA: TGTGCCAGCAGTCTGACTTATGGCTACACCTTC. This sequence encodes CASSLTYGYTF.

This clonotype has ten or more counts. V usage is TRBV12-3 or TRBV12-4 and J usage is TRBJ1-2; 7 bases agree with TRBD1. The J segment lost 8 bases and the V segment lost 6 bases, leaving 12 bases of the junction unmatched. This CDR3 comprises 14 residues. The CDR3 DNA sequence: TGTGCCAGCAGCCGCGGACAGGTAACAGGCGGCTACACCTTC. Translated: CASSRGQVTGGYTF.

This clonotype was seen at least ten times. The chain is built from TRBV24-1 and TRBJ1-1, with D perhaps matching TRBD1 (5 bases). The CDR3 consists of 14 residues. The germline V gene has CDR1 KGHDR and CDR2 SFDVKD. Trimming left V 4 bases short and J 6 bases short, with 14 bases between. The CDR3 coding sequence is TGTGCCACCAGTGACGCCGGGACCGCGGCTGAAGCTTTCTTT. This translates into CATSDAGTAAEAFF.

This sequence joins TRBV6-2 or TRBV6-3 and TRBJ1-3; D may be TRBD1 (6 bases). The CDR3 has 16 amino acids. Germline assignment: CDR1 MNHEY and CDR2 SVGEGT. V shed 0 bases and J shed 0 bases, with 9 bases lying between them. CDR3 nucleotide sequence: TGTGCCAGCAGTTACTCTACAGGGACCTCTGGAAACACCATATATTTT. Its protein product is CASSYSTGTSGNTIYF.

This clonotype was recorded a few times. This sequence joins TRBV24-1 and TRBJ1-5, with D unresolved. CDR1 KGHDR and CDR2 SFDVKD come from the germline V gene. The CDR3 is 14 amino acids. V lost 5 bases and J 3 bases, leaving 10 bases between the germline ends. DNA for the CDR3: TGTGCCACCAGTGCGGTGGGTAACAATCAGCCCCAGCATTTT. Amino acid sequence: CATSAVGNNQPQHF.

This clonotype was detected ten times or more. CDR3 residues: CASRRDQASDEQFF. The CDR3 DNA reads TGTGCCAGCAGGCGGGACCAAGCATCCGATGAGCAGTTCTTC. The genes are TRBV28 and TRBJ2-1; the D gene is possibly TRBD2 (6 bases). Per the germline V gene, CDR1 is MDHEN and CDR2 is SYDVKM. Trimming removed 6 bases at V and 8 bases at J, with 17 bases between. CDR3 length: 14 residues.

This chain joins TRBV4-1 and TRBJ2-5, with D possibly TRBD2 on 6 matching bases. Germline loops: CDR1 MGHRA, CDR2 YSYEKL. Trimming took off 3 bases at V and 7 bases at J, with 15 bases between the two ends. The CDR3 contains 14 residues. CDR3 DNA: TGCGCCAGCAGCCAGGGGGACTCCGGGGGGACCCAGTACTTC. Its protein product is CASSQGDSGGTQYF.

This clonotype was detected ten times or more. V gene TRBV6-5 combines with J gene TRBJ1-1, with D perhaps TRBD1 (5 bases). Trimming left V 2 bases short and J 1 base short, with 11 bases between. CDR3 length equals 15 residues. Germline lookup yields CDR1 MNHEY and CDR2 SVGAGI. CDR3 nucleotides: TGTGCCAGCAGTTACGAATGGGACCAGAACACTGAAGCTTTCTTT. This translates into CASSYEWDQNTEAFF.

The V call is TRBV5-1, the J call TRBJ2-3; TRBD1 might be the D (5 bases). Germline loops: CDR1 SGHRS, CDR2 YFSETQ. V was pared by 3 bases and J by 0 bases, with 8 bases between. The CDR3 has 14 residues. DNA of the CDR3: TGCGCCAGCAGCTCGGACACCAGCACAGATACGCAGTATTTT. Translated: CASSSDTSTDTQYF.

This clonotype was counted at least ten times. The gene calls are TRBV9 and TRBJ2-7; D ambiguous. V was pared by 3 bases and J by 0 bases, with 7 bases between. Germline V gene lookup returns CDR1 SGDLS and CDR2 YYNGEE. The CDR3 is 13 residues long. CDR3 in DNA: TGTGCCAGCAGCGATTCCAGCTCCTACGAGCAGTACTTC. This encodes CASSDSSSYEQYF.

The chain employs TRBV5-1 and TRBJ1-1; the D is unclear. V dropped 5 bases and J dropped 0 bases, with 14 bases sitting between them. The CDR3 runs 15 residues. CDR1 SGHRS and CDR2 YFSETQ come from the germline V gene. Here the CDR3 DNA reads TGCGCCAGCAGGGGAAGTGGGGAAATGAACACTGAAGCTTTCTTT. This gives the protein CASRGSGEMNTEAFF.

The chain employs TRBV27 and TRBJ2-2; D gene ambiguous. CDR3 length equals 13 residues. Germline lookup yields CDR1 MNHEY and CDR2 SMNVEV (reference sequence). Trimming took 5 bases from V and 7 from J, leaving 11 bases between them. As DNA, the CDR3 is TGTGCCAGCAGTCCTCACCAAGGCGGGGAGCTGTTTTTT. Protein sequence: CASSPHQGGELFF.

A few counts support this clonotype. The rearrangement joins TRBV5-1 to TRBJ2-4, with 10 positions matching TRBD1. V lost 5 bases to trimming and J lost 9 bases; unmatched junction nucleotides: 2. The germline V gene has CDR1 SGHRS and CDR2 YFSETQ. There are 12 residues in the CDR3. This CDR3 is CASRGDRGIQYF. In nucleotides, the CDR3 is TGCGCCAGCAGAGGGGACAGGGGCATTCAGTACTTC.

The rearrangement joins TRBV6-1 to TRBJ1-5; 7 positions agree with TRBD1. Trimming cost V 4 bases and J 6 bases; bases outside gene matches: 3. Per germline, CDR1 MNHNS and CDR2 SASEGT. The CDR3 length is 13 residues. This chain's CDR3 is CASSADRTQPQHF. For the CDR3, the DNA is TGTGCCAGCAGTGCGGACAGGACTCAGCCCCAGCATTTT.

The chain combines TRBV6-1 with TRBJ1-2; a possible D gene is TRBD1 (5 bases). Germline CDR1 and CDR2: MNHNS and SASEGT. V lost 6 bases, J lost 8 bases, and 16 bases lay in between. The CDR3 has 13 amino acids. The chain's CDR3 is CASSLARGGGYTF. Written as DNA, the CDR3 is TGTGCCAGCAGCCTTGCTCGGGGCGGGGGCTACACCTTC.

This clonotype was seen many times. This chain connects TRBV28 to TRBJ2-3; 8 bases line up with TRBD1. Germline V gene sequence: CDR1 MDHEN, CDR2 SYDVKM. After removal of 6 bases from V and 9 bases from J, the junction contained 17 bases not matched to a gene. The CDR3 covers 16 residues. For the CDR3, the DNA is TGTGCCAGCAGGCACATCAGGGGGCCCCTCGCGTCCACGCAGTATTTT. Its protein product is CASRHIRGPLASTQYF. Looking up the rest from reference TRBV28 and TRBJ2-3 gives the full variable domain: DVKVTQSSRYLVKRTGEKVFLECVQDMDHENMFWYRQDPGLGLRLIYFSYDVKMKEKGDIPEGYSVSREKKERFSLILESASTNQTSMYLCASRHIRGPLASTQYFGPGTRLTVL.

Ten or more counts support this clonotype. The chain links TRBV5-1 to TRBJ2-7, with TRBD2 matching 8 bases. This CDR3 has 15 amino acids. V shed 4 bases, J shed 2 bases, and the junction held 8 bases outside the gene matches. Germline CDR1 reads SGHRS; CDR2 reads YFSETQ. CDR3 in amino acids: CASSRGGTPPYEQYF. In nucleotides, the CDR3 is TGCGCCAGCAGCCGCGGGGGGACTCCACCCTACGAGCAGTACTTC.

This rearrangement joins TRBV5-1 to TRBJ2-7; 8 positions match TRBD2. The CDR3 spans 15 residues. V was clipped by 1 base and J by 9 bases; unmatched bases: 12. Germline CDR1 and CDR2: SGHRS and YFSETQ. Here the CDR3 reads CASSLWRGRTTRQYF. The CDR3 DNA reads as TGCGCCAGCAGCTTGTGGCGCGGGAGGACTACGAGGCAGTACTTC.

V and J are TRBV5-6 and TRBJ1-2, with D unclear. V was pared by 7 bases and J by 7 bases, with 17 bases between. In germline, CDR1 is SGHDT, CDR2 YYEEEE. The CDR3 contains 13 residues. The CDR3 nucleotides read TGTGCCAGCTGCCCCGAGGGATCAGTTGGCTACACCTTC. Protein product: CASCPEGSVGYTF.

The table lists this clonotype with many counts. The chain uses TRBV6-1 and TRBJ1-1; TRBD1 is a possible D gene (5 bases). This CDR3 contains 15 residues. The germline V gene has CDR1 MNHNS and CDR2 SASEGT. Trimming pared 1 base from V and 0 bases from J, leaving 9 bases between. The CDR3 loop reads CASSEGGILNTEAFF. The CDR3 region has the DNA TGTGCCAGCAGTGAAGGGGGGATACTGAACACTGAAGCTTTCTTT.

This clonotype occurred once. J is TRBJ1-1 and V is TRBV25-1, with D unresolved. V lost 3 bases, J lost 6 bases, and 17 bases lay in between. The CDR3 consists of 15 residues. CDR1 is MGHDK, CDR2 SYGVNS, per germline. CDR3 protein: CASSDPMSGRAEAFF. The CDR3 nucleotides are TGTGCCAGCAGTGACCCGATGTCAGGTCGCGCTGAAGCTTTCTTT. Filled out from reference TRBV25-1 and TRBJ1-1, the complete variable domain reads EADIYQTPRYLVIGTGKKITLECSQTMGHDKMYWYQQDPGMELHLIHYSYGVNSTEKGDLSSESTVSRIRTEHFPLTLESARPSHTSQYLCASSDPMSGRAEAFFGQGTRLTVV.

This clonotype was observed many times. This chain uses TRBV28 with TRBJ2-5; 9 positions match TRBD2. V lost 3 bases to trimming and J lost 1 base; unmatched junction nucleotides: 3. CDR1 is MDHEN, CDR2 SYDVKM, per germline. The CDR3 has 15 amino acids. CDR3 amino acids: CASSFGGGGQETQYF. CDR3 nucleotide sequence: TGTGCCAGCAGTTTCGGCGGGGGGGGCCAAGAGACCCAGTACTTC.

This clonotype was detected many times. This chain uses TRBV6-2 or TRBV6-3 with TRBJ2-7, with 7 bases identical to TRBD2. The CDR3 is made up of 13 amino acids. V lost 5 bases to trimming and J lost 5 bases; unmatched junction nucleotides: 6. Germline-derived CDR1 and CDR2 are MNHEY and SVGEGT. The CDR3 region is CASSARDYHEQYF. CDR3 nucleotides: TGTGCCAGCAGTGCGAGGGACTACCACGAGCAGTACTTC.

The rearrangement joins TRBV19 to TRBJ2-1; D unclear. V lost 0 bases and J 0 bases, leaving 9 bases between the germline ends. This CDR3 has 16 residues. Germline V gene data show CDR1 as LNHDA and CDR2 as SQIVND (reference sequence). In nucleotides, the CDR3 is TGTGCCAGTAGTATAGAGGGCGCGAGCTCCTACAATGAGCAGTTCTTC. Amino acid sequence: CASSIEGASSYNEQFF. The full variable domain, rest sourced from reference TRBV19 and TRBJ2-1, is DGGITQSPKYLFRKEGQNVTLSCEQNLNHDAMYWYRQDPGQGLRLIYYSQIVNDFQKGDIAEGYSVSREKKESFPLTVTSAQKNPTAFYLCASSIEGASSYNEQFFGPGTRLTVL.

Only a few counts were recorded for this clonotype. This rearrangement joins TRBV19 to TRBJ2-2; TRBD1 agrees at 10 bases. The germline V gene has CDR1 LNHDA and CDR2 SQIVND (reference sequence). The CDR3 is 16 residues long. The junction had 10 bases not matched to a gene; V was cut back by 8 bases and J by 4 bases. The CDR3 nucleotides are TGTGCCAGTCGTGGGAAGACAGGGGGCTTCACCGGGGAGCTGTTTTTT. Translation: CASRGKTGGFTGELFF.